Below, 17 T cell receptor beta chains from the same sample are listed, as sequenced in a study of T cells in Graves' hyperthyroidism and ophthalmopathy. TCR beta CDR3 regions were amplified from RNA transcripts. The HTBI set primed first-round TCR CDR3 RT-PCR. TCRdb analysed the multiplex PCR reads with MiXCR anew, one entry per CDR3 protein. The sample records hundreds of thousands of distinct CDR3 sequences, around 15% being singletons. Source material: blood. Receptors were obtained from a woman aged 18-35 years with Graves' hyperthyroidism.

The V and J genes are TRBV10-3 and TRBJ1-5; D not resolved. The CDR3 extends over 16 amino acids. CDR1 and CDR2 from the germline V gene are ENHRY and SYGVKD. The V end lost 6 bases, the J end lost 0 bases, and 15 bases lay between the germline ends. CDR3 coding DNA: TGTGCCATCAGCCTCGGTGGGGTTAGTAGCAATCAGCCCCAGCATTTT. This encodes CAISLGGVSSNQPQHF.

In regard to this clonotype: Since a much larger clone is just one base distant, this may be a read error. This chain connects TRBV3-1 to TRBJ1-4, with TRBD1 as a possible D gene (6 bases). The CDR3 has 14 amino acids. Germline CDR1 LGHDT, CDR2 YNNKEL (reference sequence). Trimming took 3 bases from V and 8 from J, leaving 13 bases between them. The CDR3 loop is CASSHSPGVEKLFF. DNA of the CDR3: TGTGCCAGCAGCCACAGTCCAGGGGTGGAAAAACTGTTTTTT.

This clonotype was seen at least ten times. The chain uses TRBV20-1 and TRBJ1-5, with a weak D call TRBD1 (6 bases). V was cut by 3 bases and J by 7 bases, with 13 bases left in between. This CDR3 has 13 amino acids. From germline, CDR1 is DFQATT and CDR2 SNEGSKA (reference sequence). The CDR3 nucleotides read TGCAGTGCTAGTGGGGTAACAGGGCAGCCCCAGCATTTT. Translation: CSASGVTGQPQHF.

This clonotype turned up a few times. The chain joins TRBV5-1 to TRBJ1-5, with 10 bases aligning to TRBD1. CDR1 and CDR2 from the germline V gene are SGHRS and YFSETQ. V was clipped by 3 bases and J by 3 bases; unmatched bases: 3. The CDR3 is 15 residues long. CDR3 loop: CASSSGTGDNQPQHF. The CDR3 nucleotides are TGCGCCAGCAGCTCCGGGACAGGGGACAATCAGCCCCAGCATTTT.

This clonotype has at least ten counts. The rearrangement uses TRBV6-2 or TRBV6-3 and TRBJ2-3; tentative D call: TRBD1 (5 bases). This CDR3 is 13 amino acids long. V was cut by 6 bases and J by 6 bases, with 13 bases left in between. The germline V gene encodes CDR1 MNHEY and CDR2 SVGEGT. The DNA of the CDR3 is TGTGCCAGCAGCCCCCTGAACAGGGATACGCAGTATTTT. Translation: CASSPLNRDTQYF.

A few counts support this clonotype. The chain couples TRBV29-1 to TRBJ2-3; 8 bases fit TRBD2. The V gene's germline CDR1 is SQVTM and CDR2 ANQGSEA. J was trimmed by 5 bases and V by 8 bases; bases with no gene match: 3. This CDR3 has 11 residues. The CDR3 DNA is TGCAGCTCCCTAGCGGGAGATACGCAGTATTTT. Translation: CSSLAGDTQYF.

Comments on this clonotype: Sequence at one end of the junction differs from germline and may be a read error. The V and J genes are TRBV7-9 and TRBJ1-5, with D possibly being TRBD1 (5 bases). The CDR3 is made up of 13 amino acids. Germline CDR1 and CDR2: SEHNR and FQNEAQ (reference sequence). CDR3 residues: CASSLGGTGPKHF. CDR3 coding DNA: TGTGCCAGCAGCCTCGGGGGAACTGGGCCCAAGCATTTT.

On this clonotype itself: This may be a read error, as it is one base from a much larger clone. The rearrangement joins TRBV28 to TRBJ2-2; tentatively, D is TRBD1 (6 bases). Germline assignment: CDR1 MDHEN and CDR2 SYDVKM. The CDR3 has 16 amino acids. The CDR3 sequence is CVSSLWIGQTTGELFF. The CDR3 bases are TGTGTCAGCAGTTTATGGATAGGACAGACAACCGGGGAGCTGTTTTTT.

This clonotype was detected a few times. The gene calls are TRBV7-2 and TRBJ1-5, with 11 bases matching TRBD1. The CDR3 loop spans 14 amino acids. V lost 5 bases to trimming and J lost 9 bases; unmatched junction nucleotides: 6. The V gene's germline CDR1 is SGHTA and CDR2 FQGNSA. CDR3 in amino acids: CASSARDRGSPQHF. The CDR3 DNA sequence: TGTGCCAGCAGCGCCCGGGACAGGGGGTCGCCCCAGCATTTT.

The chain recombines TRBV20-1 with TRBJ2-5; the D gene is possibly TRBD1 (6 bases). Trimming cost V 4 bases and J 2 bases, with 11 bases left between them. Germline CDR1 reads DFQATT; CDR2 reads SNEGSKA (reference sequence). This CDR3 comprises 13 residues. This chain's CDR3 is CSAKRTVQETQYF. CDR3 DNA sequence: TGCAGTGCTAAACGGACAGTACAAGAGACCCAGTACTTC.

This clonotype was seen many times. The rearrangement links TRBV11-3 to TRBJ1-2; the match to TRBD1 covers 10 bases. Germline-derived CDR1 and CDR2 are SGHNT and YENEEA. This CDR3 has 14 amino acids. With 5 bases clipped from V and 4 bases from J, the junction kept 4 bases outside the gene matches. Here the CDR3 reads CASSGRTGGYGYTF. In DNA, the CDR3 is TGTGCCAGCAGCGGTCGGACAGGGGGCTATGGCTACACCTTC.

The chain links TRBV5-1 to TRBJ2-5; a weak D match, TRBD2 (5 bases). Germline CDR1 and CDR2: SGHRS and YFSETQ. V lost 5 bases to trimming and J lost 3 bases, with 14 bases between them. The CDR3 has 14 amino acids. DNA for the CDR3: TGCGCCAGCAGGCTAGCCCAGAGCAAAGAGACCCAGTACTTC. Protein product: CASRLAQSKETQYF.

Many counts were recorded for this clonotype. The V call is TRBV18, the J call TRBJ1-3; D unclear. V was cut by 0 bases and J by 1 base, with 10 bases left in between. This CDR3 is 16 amino acids long. CDR1 is KGHSH, CDR2 LQKENI, per germline. In DNA form, the CDR3 reads TGTGCCAGCTCACCACCGACAATCGCATCTGGAAACACCATATATTTT. Protein sequence: CASSPPTIASGNTIYF.

This clonotype was picked up many times. The chain is built from TRBV15 and TRBJ2-7; D possibly matches TRBD1 or TRBD2 (5 bases each). The CDR3 contains 16 residues. Germline V gene sequence: CDR1 LNHNV, CDR2 YYDKDF (reference sequence). V lost 0 bases to trimming and J lost 5 bases, with 17 bases between them. The CDR3 reads CATSRDRGRVEDEQYF. The CDR3 coding sequence is TGTGCCACCAGCAGAGATCGGGGCAGGGTCGAGGACGAGCAGTACTTC.

The chain employs TRBV20-1 and TRBJ2-1, with a weak D call TRBD1 (6 bases). The V and J ends lost 6 bases and 1 base respectively, with 13 bases between them. The CDR3 runs to 14 residues. CDR1 and CDR2 from the germline V gene are DFQATT and SNEGSKA (reference sequence). In DNA form, the CDR3 reads TGCAGTGCCCAAGACAGGCTGTCCTACAATGAGCAGTTCTTC. Its protein product is CSAQDRLSYNEQFF.

This clonotype was seen many times. The V and J genes are TRBV7-2 and TRBJ1-1; no reliable D call. This CDR3 has 13 residues. Germline V CDR1 and CDR2: SGHTA, FQGNSA. V lost 3 bases and J lost 3, with 8 bases in between. The CDR3 DNA reads TGTGCCAGCAGCTTGGGCCTGTACACTGAAGCTTTCTTT. Amino acids: CASSLGLYTEAFF.

This clonotype was found many times. The J gene is TRBJ2-7, the V gene TRBV12-3 or TRBV12-4; 7 positions match TRBD1. The CDR3 covers 14 residues. After removal of 5 bases from V and 3 bases from J, the junction contained 7 bases not matched to a gene. CDR3 in DNA: TGTGCCAGCAGTGACAGGGAGAATAGCTACGAGCAGTACTTC. Translation gives CASSDRENSYEQYF.